This T cell receptor (beta chain) is drawn from a study of T-cell memory formation after mild COVID-19. This clonotype was counted ten times or more. Its antigen is not identified. Study conclusions and caveats: In second-wave clones peaking day 37, SARS-CoV-2 specificity remained unconfirmed.

TCRdb recomputed calls from the 5' RACE reads with MiXCR, one row per CDR3 protein. The sample lists about 16,000 distinct CDR3 sequences; approximately 20% were seen once. This TCR was sampled from a man aged 18 to 29 who had mild COVID-19 (a few samples of this study predate the infection). Cell type and time point are not known. The source material was PBMCs or a T cell subset sorted from them (not recorded which).

The DNA of the CDR3 is TGTGCCAGCAGCTTAGACTGGCCCGAGCAGTACTTC. Amino acid sequence: CASSLDWPEQYF. The chain recombines TRBV7-9 with TRBJ2-7; no clear D gene. V shed 1 base and J shed 6 bases, with 7 bases lying between them. The CDR3 is 12 residues long. CDR1 and CDR2 (germline): SEHNR, FQNEAQ (reference sequence).